These 4 T cell receptor beta chains came from one sample sequenced in a study of cytomegalovirus exposure and HLA in healthy donors. The assay was immunoSEQ multiplex PCR, and TCRdb's table has in-frame clones only and misses some. Of under 200,000 clones listed, about three quarters are singletons. The sample taken for sequencing was PBMCs. These receptors were collected from a woman aged 25 to 39 in good health and CMV-seronegative.

The rearrangement uses TRBV5-4 and TRBJ2-7; 8 nucleotides align to TRBD1. The V segment lost 2 bases and the J segment 2 bases; nucleotides outside the gene matches: 6. CDR3 size: 15 residues. Looked up from germline, CDR1 is SGHNT and CDR2 is YYREEE (reference sequence). DNA for the CDR3: TGTGCCAGCAGCTTACCGGGACAGGCCGCCTACGAGCAGTACTTC. Its translation: CASSLPGQAAYEQYF. The entire variable domain, with the rest obtained from reference TRBV5-4 and TRBJ2-7, is as follows: ETGVTQSPTHLIKTRGQQVTLRCSSQSGHNTVSWYQQALGQGPQFIFQYYREEENGRGNFPPRFSGLQFPNYSSELNVNALELDDSALYLCASSLPGQAAYEQYFGPGTRLTVT.

The V and J genes are TRBV18 and TRBJ2-7; D gene uncertain. The germline CDR1 and CDR2 sequences are KGHSH and LQKENI. This CDR3 is 14 amino acids long. Trimming pared 1 base from V and 2 bases from J, leaving 9 bases between. Written as DNA, the CDR3 is TGTGCCAGCTCACCACTCGCGGATACCTACGAGCAGTACTTC. Translated, it gives CASSPLADTYEQYF.

The rearrangement uses TRBV5-4 and TRBJ2-3, with D possibly TRBD1 on 6 matching bases. The CDR3 length is 17 residues. Germline CDR1 SGHNT, CDR2 YYREEE (reference sequence). The V end lost 1 base, the J end lost 0 bases, and 15 bases lay between the germline ends. The CDR3 here is CASSLIIGGPSTDTQYF. In DNA, the CDR3 is TGTGCCAGCAGCTTGATTATAGGGGGACCGAGCACAGATACGCAGTATTTT.

The V call is TRBV19, the J call TRBJ1-1; 8 bases are a match to TRBD1. Trimming at V came to 5 bases and at J to 3 bases, leaving 8 bases not matched to a gene. This CDR3 comprises 15 residues. CDR1 and CDR2 from the germline V gene are LNHDA and SQIVND (reference sequence). The CDR3 DNA sequence: TGTGCCAGTAGTCCCAGGACAGGGCAGGACACTGAAGCTTTCTTT. It specifies CASSPRTGQDTEAFF.